One and the same sample provided the 30 T cell receptor beta chains below, sequenced in a study of CD8+ T cells in alopecia areata. Following RNA extraction, reverse transcription yielded cDNA that acted as the sequencing template. Here immunoSEQ multiplex PCR was the method, and the copy in TCRdb shows in-frame clones only, minus some. The sample shows approximately 150,000 clones, less than 75% of them seen only once. Material for sequencing was CD8+ T cells sorted from blood. The receptors shown here come from a human donor in good health.

The rearrangement uses TRBV5-4 and TRBJ2-3; the D gene is possibly TRBD1 (6 bases). The ends were cut back, 3 bases at V and 0 bases at J, with 14 bases in the middle. CDR3 size: 16 residues. Germline CDR1 is SGHNT and CDR2 is YYREEE (reference sequence). CDR3 amino acids: CASSSGERGSTDTQYF. In nucleotides, the CDR3 is TGTGCCAGCAGCTCGGGCGAAAGGGGGAGCACAGATACGCAGTATTTT.

The table lists this clone with a few counts. The gene calls are TRBV29-1 and TRBJ2-3; 9 nucleotides align to TRBD2. Germline V CDR1 and CDR2: SQVTM, ANQGSEA. V shed 5 bases and J 7 bases; nucleotides not matched to a gene: 16. CDR3 length: 16 residues. The CDR3 sequence is CSVYLPGREGPNTQYF. The CDR3 DNA is TGCAGCGTTTACCTCCCGGGGCGGGAGGGCCCCAATACGCAGTATTTT.

The rearrangement joins TRBV6-4 to TRBJ1-1, with 9 bases aligning to TRBD1. The CDR3 is made up of 19 amino acids. V lost 3 bases to trimming and J lost 5 bases; unmatched junction nucleotides: 19. The germline gives CDR1 MRHNA, CDR2 SNTAGT. DNA for the CDR3: TGTGCCAGCAGTGATTCTTACCCCTCCGGGACAGGGTCGGGGACTGAAGCTTTCTTT. Translated: CASSDSYPSGTGSGTEAFF.

This clone was seen many times. The rearrangement uses TRBV2 and TRBJ1-3; TRBD1 might be the D (6 bases). The CDR3 is 15 amino acids. The V end lost 3 bases, the J end lost 0 bases, and 9 bases lay between the germline ends. Germline V lookup: CDR1 SNHLY, CDR2 FYNNEI. CDR3 sequence: CASSETGLSGNTIYF. In DNA form, the CDR3 reads TGTGCCAGCAGTGAGACAGGACTCTCTGGAAACACCATATATTTT.

This chain joins TRBV19 and TRBJ2-7; 8 bases align to TRBD1. J gave up 2 bases and V 3 bases, and 6 bases lay outside the gene matches. The germline gives CDR1 LNHDA, CDR2 SQIVND (reference sequence). CDR3 length: 15 amino acids. DNA for the CDR3: TGTGCCAGTAGTATGGCCGGGACAGGCACCTACGAGCAGTACTTC. This encodes CASSMAGTGTYEQYF.

This sequence joins TRBV27 and TRBJ1-1; no reliable D call. The CDR3 totals 11 residues. Trimming removed 8 bases from V and 1 base from J, with 5 bases in between. CDR1 MNHEY and CDR2 SMNVEV come from the germline V gene (reference sequence). The CDR3 DNA is TGTGCCAGCGGGAGGAACACTGAAGCTTTCTTT. Residues: CASGRNTEAFF.

The chain employs TRBV5-1 and TRBJ2-7; tentative D call: TRBD1 (7 bases). Trimming took off 2 bases at V and 7 bases at J, with 19 bases between the two ends. CDR3 length: 15 amino acids. Germline-derived CDR1 and CDR2 are SGHRS and YFSETQ. CDR3 in DNA: TGCGCCAGCAGCTTCAGGGGGACTGACAACAGAGAGCAGTACTTC. It translates to CASSFRGTDNREQYF.

The gene calls are TRBV4-1 and TRBJ2-7; the D is unclear. The CDR3 has 14 residues. Trimming removed 1 base at V and 1 base at J, with 8 bases between. Germline assignment: CDR1 MGHRA and CDR2 YSYEKL. The CDR3 DNA reads TGCGCCAGCAGCCAAGTTCGAGGATCCTACGAGCAGTACTTC. The encoded protein is CASSQVRGSYEQYF.

In its sample, this clone was seen a few times. The gene calls are TRBV29-1 and TRBJ1-1; tentatively, D is TRBD1 (5 bases). The germline gives CDR1 SQVTM, CDR2 ANQGSEA. This CDR3 has 13 amino acids. V lost 3 bases and J lost 1, with 9 bases in between. This CDR3 reads CSVERDPNTEAFF. Written as DNA, the CDR3 is TGCAGCGTTGAGAGGGACCCGAACACTGAAGCTTTCTTT.

The genes are TRBV10-3 and TRBJ1-5; D remains ambiguous. Germline loops: CDR1 ENHRY, CDR2 SYGVKD. This CDR3 is built from 9 residues. The germline V and J ends were trimmed by 10 bases and 6 bases, with 4 bases remaining between them. The CDR3 nucleotides are TGTGCCACAGGTCAGCCCCAGCATTTT. Translation: CATGQPQHF.

This clone has a handful of counts. The V and J genes are TRBV29-1 and TRBJ2-1; D unresolved. The germline V and J ends were trimmed by 2 bases and 9 bases, with 8 bases remaining between them. The CDR3 loop spans 11 amino acids. The V gene's germline CDR1 is SQVTM and CDR2 ANQGSEA. The CDR3 reads CSVENRGEQFF. The CDR3 bases are TGCAGCGTTGAAAACCGAGGTGAGCAGTTCTTC.

This clone was seen a few times. This chain connects TRBV9 to TRBJ2-1; 8 positions match TRBD2. V gave up 0 bases and J gave up 9 bases; unmatched junction bases: 8. The germline CDR1 and CDR2 sequences are SGDLS and YYNGEE. CDR3 size: 15 residues. CDR3 loop: CASSVEPGLVSEQFF. In DNA, the CDR3 is TGTGCCAGCAGCGTAGAACCGGGACTAGTATCTGAGCAGTTCTTC.

The J gene is TRBJ2-6, the V gene TRBV29-1, with TRBD1 as a possible D gene (5 bases). The CDR3 loop spans 14 amino acids. CDR1 is SQVTM and CDR2 is ANQGSEA in the germline V gene. Trimming took off 4 bases at V and 4 bases at J, with 11 bases between the two ends. The DNA of the CDR3 is TGCAGCGTTGCCCTAGGGGCCGGGGCCAACGTCCTGACTTTC. It translates to CSVALGAGANVLTF.

The table lists this clone with a count of one. This sequence joins TRBV11-2 and TRBJ2-5; tentative D call: TRBD1 (5 bases). The V end was cut by 3 bases, the J end by 3 bases, with 14 bases between. The CDR3 spans 15 residues. CDR1 and CDR2 (germline): SGHAT, FQNNGV. This chain's CDR3 is CASSLDIGREETQYF. The CDR3, as DNA: TGTGCCAGCAGCTTGGATATCGGCAGGGAAGAGACCCAGTACTTC.

This clone was observed once. This sequence joins TRBV27 and TRBJ1-5; 7 nucleotides match TRBD1. Per germline, CDR1 MNHEY and CDR2 SMNVEV (reference sequence). CDR3 size: 18 residues. After removal of 5 bases from V and 4 bases from J, the junction contained 17 bases not matched to a gene. The CDR3 DNA sequence: TGTGCCAGCAGTCAGACAGGGATGACGAGTCGATTTAATCAGCCCCAGCATTTT. Translating it yields CASSQTGMTSRFNQPQHF.

V and J are TRBV19 and TRBJ1-4; a possible D gene is TRBD1 (6 bases). The V and J ends lost 5 bases and 4 bases respectively, with 11 bases between them. The CDR3 length is 14 residues. In germline, CDR1 is LNHDA, CDR2 SQIVND (reference sequence). The CDR3 DNA follows: TGTGCCAGTAGTTGGACAGTCTTTAATGAAAAACTGTTTTTT. Translating it yields CASSWTVFNEKLFF.

The V gene is TRBV30, the J gene TRBJ2-7; perhaps TRBD2 as D (5 bases). Trimming shortened V by 5 bases and J by 0 bases, and 14 bases separated the two germline ends. This CDR3 contains 14 residues. CDR1 and CDR2 from the germline V gene are GTSNPN and SVGIG (reference sequence). The CDR3 loop is CAWAGPEGSYEQYF. The CDR3 DNA reads as TGTGCCTGGGCTGGACCTGAGGGCTCCTACGAGCAGTACTTC.

This clone has a handful of counts. V usage is TRBV27 and J usage is TRBJ2-2, with unresolved D. Between the trimmed V and J ends, which lost 5 bases and 3 bases, there was a span of 7 bases. The CDR3 is made up of 13 amino acids. CDR1 and CDR2 from the germline V gene are MNHEY and SMNVEV (reference sequence). DNA for the CDR3: TGTGCCAGCAGTCCCGCGGACACCGGGGAGCTGTTTTTT. Encoded protein: CASSPADTGELFF.

There are a few counts of this clone. V usage is TRBV29-1 and J usage is TRBJ1-2; D is unresolved. Germline V gene sequence: CDR1 SQVTM, CDR2 ANQGSEA. The CDR3 is 14 residues long. The V and J ends lost 0 bases and 4 bases respectively, with 12 bases between them. In DNA form, the CDR3 reads TGCAGCGTTGAAGATCCGGGGTTTGTCTATGGCTACACCTTC. Encoded protein: CSVEDPGFVYGYTF.

The table lists this clone with a few counts. This sequence joins TRBV2 and TRBJ1-1; perhaps TRBD1 as D (5 bases). The CDR3 contains 14 residues. V lost 5 bases and J 4 bases, leaving 14 bases between the germline ends. The germline CDR1 and CDR2 sequences are SNHLY and FYNNEI. DNA of the CDR3: TGTGCCAGCAGTCTAGAACCTAGGGGCACTGAAGCTTTCTTT. Translation gives CASSLEPRGTEAFF.

The gene calls are TRBV27 and TRBJ2-3; TRBD2 aligns across 12 bases. Germline CDR1 MNHEY, CDR2 SMNVEV (reference sequence). V trimming: 5 bases; J trimming: 0 bases; junction bases outside the gene matches: 6. The CDR3 is 17 amino acids. The CDR3 nucleotides read TGTGCCAGCAGTAAGCTAGCGGGAGGGTTTAGCACAGATACGCAGTATTTT. Its protein product is CASSKLAGGFSTDTQYF.

The rearrangement links TRBV11-1 to TRBJ2-2, with a possible D match to TRBD2 (5 bases). CDR1 SGHAT and CDR2 FQDESV come from the germline V gene (reference sequence). The CDR3 is 16 amino acids. V was shortened by 4 bases and J by 3 bases, with 15 bases between the two germline ends. CDR3 nucleotides: TGTGCCAGCAGCTCGAGTCCGGACTCCTACACCGGGGAGCTGTTTTTT. Protein: CASSSSPDSYTGELFF. Combining the CDR3 with reference TRBV11-1 and TRBJ2-2 gives the whole variable domain EAEVAQSPRYKITEKSQAVAFWCDPISGHATLYWYRQILGQGPELLVQFQDESVVDDSQLPKDRFSAERLKGVDSTLKIQPAELGDSAMYLCASSSSPDSYTGELFFGEGSRLTVL.

The J gene is TRBJ2-3, the V gene TRBV27; D is possibly TRBD2 (6 bases). The CDR3 has 15 amino acids. Trimming removed 5 bases from V and 2 bases from J, with 14 bases in between. CDR1 is MNHEY and CDR2 is SMNVEV in the germline V gene (reference sequence). The CDR3 loop is CASSIGTPNTDTQYF. The DNA of the CDR3 is TGTGCCAGCAGTATCGGGACTCCTAACACAGATACGCAGTATTTT.

Only a few counts were recorded for this clone. This chain links TRBV14 with TRBJ2-7; 7 bases agree with TRBD2. V shed 3 bases and J 6 bases; nucleotides not matched to a gene: 5. The CDR3 covers 13 residues. Germline CDR1 reads SGHDN; CDR2 reads FVKESK. Here the CDR3 DNA reads TGTGCCAGCAGCCAGGCCGGGACTATCGAGCAGTACTTC. It yields the protein CASSQAGTIEQYF.

The chain carries TRBV2 and TRBJ2-3; TRBD2 matches 11 bases. Unmatched junction bases numbered 5, after V lost 6 bases and J lost 0 bases. Looked up from germline, CDR1 is SNHLY and CDR2 is FYNNEI. CDR3 size: 16 residues. The CDR3 loop reads CASRGGLAESTDTQYF. CDR3 DNA: TGTGCCAGCAGAGGGGGACTAGCGGAGAGCACAGATACGCAGTATTTT. Full variable domain (missing parts from reference TRBV2 and TRBJ2-3): EPEVTQTPSHQVTQMGQEVILRCVPISNHLYFYWYRQILGQKVEFLVSFYNNEISEKSEIFDDQFSVERPDGSNFTLKIRSTKLEDSAMYFCASRGGLAESTDTQYFGPGTRLTVL.

This chain uses TRBV29-1 with TRBJ2-7; D unresolved. Per the germline V gene, CDR1 is SQVTM and CDR2 is ANQGSEA. The CDR3 runs 13 residues. The ends were cut back, 6 bases at V and 0 bases at J, with 12 bases in the middle. The CDR3 reads CSVNTQSSYEQYF. DNA for the CDR3: TGCAGCGTGAACACCCAGAGCTCCTACGAGCAGTACTTC.

This clone came up once. CDR3 nucleotide sequence: TGCAGCGTTACTGGGACTAGCGGGAGTGCAACAGATACGCAGTATTTT. Translated: CSVTGTSGSATDTQYF. The V and J genes are TRBV29-1 and TRBJ2-3; TRBD2 matches at 14 bases. The CDR3 has 16 amino acids. The germline CDR1 and CDR2 sequences are SQVTM and ANQGSEA. V shed 5 bases, J shed 3 bases, and the junction held 7 bases outside the gene matches.

This chain links TRBV5-6 with TRBJ1-1; possible D gene TRBD1, 5 bases. V dropped 0 bases and J dropped 0 bases, with 9 bases sitting between them. The V gene's germline CDR1 is SGHDT and CDR2 YYEEEE. CDR3 length equals 15 residues. For the CDR3, the DNA is TGTGCCAGCAGCTTGGCGGGACCCATGAACACTGAAGCTTTCTTT. It encodes CASSLAGPMNTEAFF.

This chain uses TRBV5-6 with TRBJ2-3; 9 nucleotides align to TRBD1. Per germline, CDR1 SGHDT and CDR2 YYEEEE. The CDR3 length is 17 residues. Germline trimming cut 2 bases from V and 4 bases from J; bases unmatched to any gene: 11. CDR3 in amino acids: CASSFEGRGQGPDTQYF. For the CDR3, the DNA is TGTGCCAGCAGCTTTGAGGGGAGGGGACAGGGCCCAGATACGCAGTATTTT.

The gene calls are TRBV19 and TRBJ1-5, with D tentatively TRBD1 (5 bases). Per the germline V gene, CDR1 is LNHDA and CDR2 is SQIVND (reference sequence). The ends were cut back, 3 bases at V and 5 bases at J, with 8 bases in the middle. This CDR3 comprises 13 residues. CDR3 in DNA: TGTGCCAGTAGTATCGGGGGGGATCAGCCCCAGCATTTT. Amino acids: CASSIGGDQPQHF.